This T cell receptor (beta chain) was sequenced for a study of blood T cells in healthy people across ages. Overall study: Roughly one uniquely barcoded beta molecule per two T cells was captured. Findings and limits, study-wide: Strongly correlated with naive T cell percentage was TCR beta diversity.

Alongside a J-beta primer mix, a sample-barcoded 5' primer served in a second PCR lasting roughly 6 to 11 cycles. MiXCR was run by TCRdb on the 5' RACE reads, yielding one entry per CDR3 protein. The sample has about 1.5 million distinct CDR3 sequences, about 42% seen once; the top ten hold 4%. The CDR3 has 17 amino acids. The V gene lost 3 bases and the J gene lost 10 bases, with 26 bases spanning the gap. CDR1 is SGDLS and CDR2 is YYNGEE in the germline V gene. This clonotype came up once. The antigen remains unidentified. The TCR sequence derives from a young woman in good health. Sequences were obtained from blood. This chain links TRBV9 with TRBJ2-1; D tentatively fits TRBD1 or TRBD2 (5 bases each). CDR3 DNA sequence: TGTGCCAGCAGCGCTACAAAACCGGGACGACGATCAGGCGAGCAGTTCTTC. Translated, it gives CASSATKPGRRSGEQFF.